This is a list of T cell receptor beta chains from one sample in a study of PD-L1 blockade in urothelial cancer. Method: immunoSEQ multiplex PCR; TCRdb's copy keeps in-frame clones and lacks some. The sample shows roughly 40,000 clones, 65% to 85% of them seen only once. Sequencing was performed on PBMCs, taken around atezolizumab (anti-PD-L1) treatment. The receptor source for this set is a man in his sixties with urothelial cancer. CDR3s include the opening cysteine and the closing phenylalanine or tryptophan. The D gene is left open where the match is weak. Clone size is given for some rows only: seen once, a few or many times, or a class if the clone is expanded.

j_call v_call d_call clone_size cdr3_aa
TRBJ2-3 TRBV11-3 TRBD2 . CASSSGREYTDTQYF
TRBJ2-7 TRBV5-1 . . CASRDWRTGEQYF
TRBJ1-3 TRBV19 TRBD1 once CASSSTGQGISGNTIYF
TRBJ1-1 TRBV29-1 TRBD1 . CSVVTGANTEAFF
TRBJ2-6 TRBV6-5 . . CASSYSLSGANVLTF
TRBJ2-7 TRBV5-1 . once CASSPPSVGSYEQYF
TRBJ2-7 TRBV19 . . CASSPTDRKQYF
TRBJ1-3 TRBV5-5 . . CASSTGSGNTIYF
TRBJ1-5 TRBV28 . . CASTWGTNQPQHF
TRBJ2-7 TRBV7-2 . . CASSLASGSTYEQYF
TRBJ2-4 TRBV2 . . CASSEVRLTLDIQYF
TRBJ1-2 TRBV30 . few CAWSVSEGSYTF
TRBJ1-1 TRBV19 . . CASLANTEAFF
TRBJ1-3 TRBV7-2 . . CASSLVPGNTIYF
TRBJ2-5 TRBV29-1 . . CSVRQIQETQYF
TRBJ2-4 TRBV4-2 TRBD1 . CASSQDAPDRGAKNIQYF
TRBJ2-5 TRBV10-2 . once CASSEVASGRETQYF
TRBJ1-1 TRBV2 . . CASIYSGTEAFF
TRBJ2-7 TRBV6-1 . . CASSEEAGLGYEQYF
TRBJ2-5 TRBV19 TRBD2 . CASTTSGGAEETQYF
TRBJ2-3 TRBV13 TRBD2 . CASSSAGTTGTDTQYF
TRBJ1-3 TRBV7-2 . . CASSLYVRSSGNTIYF
TRBJ1-1 TRBV6-5 TRBD1 . CASKGQGLNTEAFF
TRBJ1-2 TRBV28 TRBD1 . CASSLLTGIYGYTF
TRBJ2-7 TRBV7-9 TRBD1 . CASSPGTEPYEQYF
TRBJ1-1 TRBV9 . . CASSVVGGETEAFF
TRBJ1-5 TRBV28 TRBD1 . CASSPIHQGGNQPQHF
TRBJ1-2 TRBV19 . . CASSKGQSYGYTF
TRBJ1-1 TRBV19 . once CASTPTGEAEAFF
TRBJ2-7 TRBV30 . . CAWSLVSYEQYF
TRBJ2-1 TRBV7-2 . . CASSLAQGSSEQFF
TRBJ2-1 TRBV6-5 . . CASSLYRETPYNEQFF
TRBJ1-1 TRBV6-1 TRBD1 . CASSGPGQGARITEAFF
TRBJ1-6 TRBV28 . . CASSLRRGGRGHSPLHF
TRBJ2-2 TRBV28 . . CASSQGKAGELFF
TRBJ2-1 TRBV5-1 TRBD1 . CASSLSTGSAYNEQFF
TRBJ2-1 TRBV6-6 TRBD2 . CASSYLPSGKYNEQFF
TRBJ2-7 TRBV7-2 . . CASSFPGIYEQYF
TRBJ2-3 TRBV5-1 . . CASRLDRSKETQYF
TRBJ1-5 TRBV28 . . CASSSHSGQSFFGNQPQHF